This TCR beta chain came from a study of T-cell memory formation after mild COVID-19. There are 16 residues in the CDR3. The germline V gene encodes CDR1 SGHVS and CDR2 FNYEAQ. The V and J ends lost 6 bases and 4 bases, in that order; junction bases with no gene match: 12. Whole-study findings and limits: Pre-infection memory harbored some responding clones, suggesting cross-reactive memory joined.

Note on this clonotype: The antigen is undetermined.

TCRdb re-derived calls from the 5' RACE reads in MiXCR, one entry per CDR3 protein. The data contain around 320,000 distinct CDR3 sequences, 25% to 30% of them singletons. The chain links TRBV7-6 to TRBJ2-1; 7 nucleotides line up with TRBD2. The source is an adult woman who had mild COVID-19 (a few samples of this study predate the infection). Cell type and time point are not known. The sequencing sample was made of PBMCs or a T cell subset sorted from them (not recorded which). The CDR3 loop is CASRKEAGVAYNEQFF. The CDR3 DNA reads TGTGCCAGCAGAAAAGAGGCGGGAGTCGCTTACAATGAGCAGTTCTTC.